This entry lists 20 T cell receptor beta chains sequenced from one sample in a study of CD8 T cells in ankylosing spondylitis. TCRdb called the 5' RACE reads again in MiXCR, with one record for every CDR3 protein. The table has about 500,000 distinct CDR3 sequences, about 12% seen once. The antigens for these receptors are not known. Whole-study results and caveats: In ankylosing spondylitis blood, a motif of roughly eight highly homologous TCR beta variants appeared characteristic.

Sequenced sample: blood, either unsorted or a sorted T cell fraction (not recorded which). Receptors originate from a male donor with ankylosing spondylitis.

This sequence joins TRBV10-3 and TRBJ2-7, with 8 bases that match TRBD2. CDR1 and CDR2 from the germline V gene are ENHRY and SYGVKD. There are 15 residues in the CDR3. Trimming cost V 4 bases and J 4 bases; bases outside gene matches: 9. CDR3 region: CAISALREGIYEQYV. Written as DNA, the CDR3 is TGTGCCATCAGTGCTCTCCGGGAGGGAATATACGAGCAGTACGTC.

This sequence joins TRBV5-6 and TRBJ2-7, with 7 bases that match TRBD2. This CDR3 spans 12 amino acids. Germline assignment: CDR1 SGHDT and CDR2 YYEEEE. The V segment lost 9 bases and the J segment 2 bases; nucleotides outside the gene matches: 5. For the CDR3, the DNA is TGTGCCACCTCGGGAGGCACCTACGAGCAGTACTTC. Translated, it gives CATSGGTYEQYF.

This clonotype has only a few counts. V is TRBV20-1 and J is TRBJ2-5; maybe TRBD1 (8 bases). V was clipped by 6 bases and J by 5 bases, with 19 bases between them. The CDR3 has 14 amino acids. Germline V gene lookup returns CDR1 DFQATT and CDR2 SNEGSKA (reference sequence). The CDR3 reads CSANDRGGKETQYF. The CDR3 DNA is TGCAGTGCCAACGACAGGGGAGGGAAGGAGACCCAGTACTTC.

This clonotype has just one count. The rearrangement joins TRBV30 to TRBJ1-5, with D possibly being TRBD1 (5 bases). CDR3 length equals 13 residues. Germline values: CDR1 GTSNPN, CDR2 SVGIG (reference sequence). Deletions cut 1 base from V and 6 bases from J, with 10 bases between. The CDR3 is CAWSGGETQPQHF. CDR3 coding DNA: TGTGCCTGGAGTGGAGGGGAAACTCAGCCCCAGCATTTT.

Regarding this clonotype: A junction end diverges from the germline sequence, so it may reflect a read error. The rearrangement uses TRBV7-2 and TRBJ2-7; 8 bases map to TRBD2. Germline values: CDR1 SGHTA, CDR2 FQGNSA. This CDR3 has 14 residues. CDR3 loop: CATSPAGALYEQYF. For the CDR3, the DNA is TGTGCCACCAGCCCAGCGGGAGCCCTCTACGAGCAGTACTTC. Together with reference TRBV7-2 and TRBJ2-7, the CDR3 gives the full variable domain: GAGVSQSPSNKVTEKGKDVELRCDPISGHTALYWYRQSLGQGLEFLIYFQGNSAPDKSGLPSDRFSAERTGGSVSTLTIQRTQQEDSAVYLCATSPAGALYEQYFGPGTRLTVT.

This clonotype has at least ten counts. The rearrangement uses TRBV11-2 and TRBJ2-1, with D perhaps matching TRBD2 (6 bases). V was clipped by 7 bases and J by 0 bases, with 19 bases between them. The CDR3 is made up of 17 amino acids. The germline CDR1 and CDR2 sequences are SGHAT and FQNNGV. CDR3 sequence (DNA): TGTGCCAGCACCCTGACCCCAGGGACTCACTCCTACAATGAGCAGTTCTTC. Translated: CASTLTPGTHSYNEQFF. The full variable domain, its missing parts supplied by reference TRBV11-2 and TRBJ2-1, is EAGVAQSPRYKIIEKRQSVAFWCNPISGHATLYWYQQILGQGPKLLIQFQNNGVVDDSQLPKDRFSAERLKGVDSTLKIQPAKLEDSAVYLCASTLTPGTHSYNEQFFGPGTRLTVL.

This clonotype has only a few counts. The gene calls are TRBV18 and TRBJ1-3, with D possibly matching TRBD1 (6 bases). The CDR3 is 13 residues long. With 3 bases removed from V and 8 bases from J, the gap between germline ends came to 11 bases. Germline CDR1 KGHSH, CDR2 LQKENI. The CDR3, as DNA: TGTGCCAGCTCACCCAACAGGGAGGACACCATATATTTT. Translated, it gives CASSPNREDTIYF.

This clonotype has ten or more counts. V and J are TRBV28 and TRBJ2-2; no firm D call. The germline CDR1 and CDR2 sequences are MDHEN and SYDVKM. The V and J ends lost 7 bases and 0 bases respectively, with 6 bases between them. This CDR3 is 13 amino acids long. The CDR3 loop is CASTTANTGELFF. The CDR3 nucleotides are TGTGCCAGCACTACAGCGAACACCGGGGAGCTGTTTTTT.

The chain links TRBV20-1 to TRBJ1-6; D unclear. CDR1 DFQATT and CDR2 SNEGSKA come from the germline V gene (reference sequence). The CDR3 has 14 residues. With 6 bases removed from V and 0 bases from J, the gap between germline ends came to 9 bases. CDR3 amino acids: CSATGGSYNSPLHF. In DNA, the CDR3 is TGCAGTGCCACTGGAGGCTCCTATAATTCACCCCTCCACTTT.

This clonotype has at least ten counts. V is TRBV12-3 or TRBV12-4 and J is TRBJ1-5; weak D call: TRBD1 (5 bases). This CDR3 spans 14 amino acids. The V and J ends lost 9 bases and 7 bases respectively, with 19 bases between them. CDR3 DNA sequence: TGTGCCAGTACGGGGCGGCTTGTGGGGCAGCCCCAGCATTTT. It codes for CASTGRLVGQPQHF.

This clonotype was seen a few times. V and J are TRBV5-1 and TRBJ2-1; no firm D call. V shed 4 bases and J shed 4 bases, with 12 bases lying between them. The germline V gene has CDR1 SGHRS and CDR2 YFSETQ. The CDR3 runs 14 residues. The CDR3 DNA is TGCGCCAGCAGCATCCCGGAATCATACAATGAGCAGTTCTTC. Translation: CASSIPESYNEQFF.

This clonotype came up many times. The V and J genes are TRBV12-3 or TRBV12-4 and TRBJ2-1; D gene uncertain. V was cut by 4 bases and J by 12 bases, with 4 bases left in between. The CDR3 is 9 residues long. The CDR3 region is CASSSRQFF. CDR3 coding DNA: TGTGCCAGCAGTTCTCGGCAGTTCTTC.

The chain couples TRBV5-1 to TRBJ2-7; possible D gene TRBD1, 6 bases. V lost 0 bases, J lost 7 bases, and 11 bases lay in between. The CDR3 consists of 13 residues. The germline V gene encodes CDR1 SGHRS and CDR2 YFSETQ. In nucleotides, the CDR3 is TGCGCCAGCAGCTTGGTGGACAGTAGGGAGCAGTACTTC. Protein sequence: CASSLVDSREQYF.

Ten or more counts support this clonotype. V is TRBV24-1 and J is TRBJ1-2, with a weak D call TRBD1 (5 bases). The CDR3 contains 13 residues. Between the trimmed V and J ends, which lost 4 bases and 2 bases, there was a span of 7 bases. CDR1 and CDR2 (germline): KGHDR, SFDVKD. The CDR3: CATSDRTNYGYTF. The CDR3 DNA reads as TGTGCCACCAGTGACCGGACAAACTATGGCTACACCTTC.

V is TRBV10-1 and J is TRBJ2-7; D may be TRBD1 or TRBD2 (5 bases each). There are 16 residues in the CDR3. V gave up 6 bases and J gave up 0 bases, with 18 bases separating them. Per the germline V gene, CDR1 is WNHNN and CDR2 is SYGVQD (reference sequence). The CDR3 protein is CASSQICRESSYEQYV. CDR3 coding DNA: TGCGCCAGCAGCCAAATCTGCAGGGAGAGCTCCTACGAGCAGTACGTC.

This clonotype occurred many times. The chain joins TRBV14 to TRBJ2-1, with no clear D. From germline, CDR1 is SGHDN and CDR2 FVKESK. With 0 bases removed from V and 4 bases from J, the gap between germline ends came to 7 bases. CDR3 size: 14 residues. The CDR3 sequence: CASSQDPLYNEQFF. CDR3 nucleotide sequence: TGTGCCAGCAGCCAAGACCCCCTATACAATGAGCAGTTCTTC.

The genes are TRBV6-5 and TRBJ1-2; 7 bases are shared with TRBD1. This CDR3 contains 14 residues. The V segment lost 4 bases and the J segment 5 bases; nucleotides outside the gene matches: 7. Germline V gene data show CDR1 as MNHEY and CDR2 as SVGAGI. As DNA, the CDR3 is TGTGCCAGCAGTTCCCAGGGGGAGACATATGGCTACACCTTC. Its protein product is CASSSQGETYGYTF.

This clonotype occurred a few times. The CDR3 nucleotides read TGTGCCATCAGTTCTGACAGGGAGAGGGAAGCTTTCTTT. Its translation: CAISSDREREAFF. The chain employs TRBV10-3 and TRBJ1-1; 7 bases align to TRBD1. Germline V gene lookup returns CDR1 ENHRY and CDR2 SYGVKD. The CDR3 is 13 amino acids. J gave up 8 bases and V 5 bases, and 8 bases lay outside the gene matches.

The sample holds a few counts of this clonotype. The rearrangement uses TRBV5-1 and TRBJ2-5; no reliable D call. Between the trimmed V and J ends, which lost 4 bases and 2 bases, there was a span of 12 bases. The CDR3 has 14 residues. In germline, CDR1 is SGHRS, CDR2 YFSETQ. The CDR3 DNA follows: TGCGCCAGCAGCACCTCGGAGTGGCAAGAGACCCAGTACTTC. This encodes CASSTSEWQETQYF.

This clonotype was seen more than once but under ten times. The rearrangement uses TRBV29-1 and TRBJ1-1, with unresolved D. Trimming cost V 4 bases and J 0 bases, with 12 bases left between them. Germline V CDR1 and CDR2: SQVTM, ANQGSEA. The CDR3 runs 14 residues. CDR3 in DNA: TGCAGCGTTGCTAGGGCTACTTTGAACACTGAAGCTTTCTTT. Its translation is CSVARATLNTEAFF.